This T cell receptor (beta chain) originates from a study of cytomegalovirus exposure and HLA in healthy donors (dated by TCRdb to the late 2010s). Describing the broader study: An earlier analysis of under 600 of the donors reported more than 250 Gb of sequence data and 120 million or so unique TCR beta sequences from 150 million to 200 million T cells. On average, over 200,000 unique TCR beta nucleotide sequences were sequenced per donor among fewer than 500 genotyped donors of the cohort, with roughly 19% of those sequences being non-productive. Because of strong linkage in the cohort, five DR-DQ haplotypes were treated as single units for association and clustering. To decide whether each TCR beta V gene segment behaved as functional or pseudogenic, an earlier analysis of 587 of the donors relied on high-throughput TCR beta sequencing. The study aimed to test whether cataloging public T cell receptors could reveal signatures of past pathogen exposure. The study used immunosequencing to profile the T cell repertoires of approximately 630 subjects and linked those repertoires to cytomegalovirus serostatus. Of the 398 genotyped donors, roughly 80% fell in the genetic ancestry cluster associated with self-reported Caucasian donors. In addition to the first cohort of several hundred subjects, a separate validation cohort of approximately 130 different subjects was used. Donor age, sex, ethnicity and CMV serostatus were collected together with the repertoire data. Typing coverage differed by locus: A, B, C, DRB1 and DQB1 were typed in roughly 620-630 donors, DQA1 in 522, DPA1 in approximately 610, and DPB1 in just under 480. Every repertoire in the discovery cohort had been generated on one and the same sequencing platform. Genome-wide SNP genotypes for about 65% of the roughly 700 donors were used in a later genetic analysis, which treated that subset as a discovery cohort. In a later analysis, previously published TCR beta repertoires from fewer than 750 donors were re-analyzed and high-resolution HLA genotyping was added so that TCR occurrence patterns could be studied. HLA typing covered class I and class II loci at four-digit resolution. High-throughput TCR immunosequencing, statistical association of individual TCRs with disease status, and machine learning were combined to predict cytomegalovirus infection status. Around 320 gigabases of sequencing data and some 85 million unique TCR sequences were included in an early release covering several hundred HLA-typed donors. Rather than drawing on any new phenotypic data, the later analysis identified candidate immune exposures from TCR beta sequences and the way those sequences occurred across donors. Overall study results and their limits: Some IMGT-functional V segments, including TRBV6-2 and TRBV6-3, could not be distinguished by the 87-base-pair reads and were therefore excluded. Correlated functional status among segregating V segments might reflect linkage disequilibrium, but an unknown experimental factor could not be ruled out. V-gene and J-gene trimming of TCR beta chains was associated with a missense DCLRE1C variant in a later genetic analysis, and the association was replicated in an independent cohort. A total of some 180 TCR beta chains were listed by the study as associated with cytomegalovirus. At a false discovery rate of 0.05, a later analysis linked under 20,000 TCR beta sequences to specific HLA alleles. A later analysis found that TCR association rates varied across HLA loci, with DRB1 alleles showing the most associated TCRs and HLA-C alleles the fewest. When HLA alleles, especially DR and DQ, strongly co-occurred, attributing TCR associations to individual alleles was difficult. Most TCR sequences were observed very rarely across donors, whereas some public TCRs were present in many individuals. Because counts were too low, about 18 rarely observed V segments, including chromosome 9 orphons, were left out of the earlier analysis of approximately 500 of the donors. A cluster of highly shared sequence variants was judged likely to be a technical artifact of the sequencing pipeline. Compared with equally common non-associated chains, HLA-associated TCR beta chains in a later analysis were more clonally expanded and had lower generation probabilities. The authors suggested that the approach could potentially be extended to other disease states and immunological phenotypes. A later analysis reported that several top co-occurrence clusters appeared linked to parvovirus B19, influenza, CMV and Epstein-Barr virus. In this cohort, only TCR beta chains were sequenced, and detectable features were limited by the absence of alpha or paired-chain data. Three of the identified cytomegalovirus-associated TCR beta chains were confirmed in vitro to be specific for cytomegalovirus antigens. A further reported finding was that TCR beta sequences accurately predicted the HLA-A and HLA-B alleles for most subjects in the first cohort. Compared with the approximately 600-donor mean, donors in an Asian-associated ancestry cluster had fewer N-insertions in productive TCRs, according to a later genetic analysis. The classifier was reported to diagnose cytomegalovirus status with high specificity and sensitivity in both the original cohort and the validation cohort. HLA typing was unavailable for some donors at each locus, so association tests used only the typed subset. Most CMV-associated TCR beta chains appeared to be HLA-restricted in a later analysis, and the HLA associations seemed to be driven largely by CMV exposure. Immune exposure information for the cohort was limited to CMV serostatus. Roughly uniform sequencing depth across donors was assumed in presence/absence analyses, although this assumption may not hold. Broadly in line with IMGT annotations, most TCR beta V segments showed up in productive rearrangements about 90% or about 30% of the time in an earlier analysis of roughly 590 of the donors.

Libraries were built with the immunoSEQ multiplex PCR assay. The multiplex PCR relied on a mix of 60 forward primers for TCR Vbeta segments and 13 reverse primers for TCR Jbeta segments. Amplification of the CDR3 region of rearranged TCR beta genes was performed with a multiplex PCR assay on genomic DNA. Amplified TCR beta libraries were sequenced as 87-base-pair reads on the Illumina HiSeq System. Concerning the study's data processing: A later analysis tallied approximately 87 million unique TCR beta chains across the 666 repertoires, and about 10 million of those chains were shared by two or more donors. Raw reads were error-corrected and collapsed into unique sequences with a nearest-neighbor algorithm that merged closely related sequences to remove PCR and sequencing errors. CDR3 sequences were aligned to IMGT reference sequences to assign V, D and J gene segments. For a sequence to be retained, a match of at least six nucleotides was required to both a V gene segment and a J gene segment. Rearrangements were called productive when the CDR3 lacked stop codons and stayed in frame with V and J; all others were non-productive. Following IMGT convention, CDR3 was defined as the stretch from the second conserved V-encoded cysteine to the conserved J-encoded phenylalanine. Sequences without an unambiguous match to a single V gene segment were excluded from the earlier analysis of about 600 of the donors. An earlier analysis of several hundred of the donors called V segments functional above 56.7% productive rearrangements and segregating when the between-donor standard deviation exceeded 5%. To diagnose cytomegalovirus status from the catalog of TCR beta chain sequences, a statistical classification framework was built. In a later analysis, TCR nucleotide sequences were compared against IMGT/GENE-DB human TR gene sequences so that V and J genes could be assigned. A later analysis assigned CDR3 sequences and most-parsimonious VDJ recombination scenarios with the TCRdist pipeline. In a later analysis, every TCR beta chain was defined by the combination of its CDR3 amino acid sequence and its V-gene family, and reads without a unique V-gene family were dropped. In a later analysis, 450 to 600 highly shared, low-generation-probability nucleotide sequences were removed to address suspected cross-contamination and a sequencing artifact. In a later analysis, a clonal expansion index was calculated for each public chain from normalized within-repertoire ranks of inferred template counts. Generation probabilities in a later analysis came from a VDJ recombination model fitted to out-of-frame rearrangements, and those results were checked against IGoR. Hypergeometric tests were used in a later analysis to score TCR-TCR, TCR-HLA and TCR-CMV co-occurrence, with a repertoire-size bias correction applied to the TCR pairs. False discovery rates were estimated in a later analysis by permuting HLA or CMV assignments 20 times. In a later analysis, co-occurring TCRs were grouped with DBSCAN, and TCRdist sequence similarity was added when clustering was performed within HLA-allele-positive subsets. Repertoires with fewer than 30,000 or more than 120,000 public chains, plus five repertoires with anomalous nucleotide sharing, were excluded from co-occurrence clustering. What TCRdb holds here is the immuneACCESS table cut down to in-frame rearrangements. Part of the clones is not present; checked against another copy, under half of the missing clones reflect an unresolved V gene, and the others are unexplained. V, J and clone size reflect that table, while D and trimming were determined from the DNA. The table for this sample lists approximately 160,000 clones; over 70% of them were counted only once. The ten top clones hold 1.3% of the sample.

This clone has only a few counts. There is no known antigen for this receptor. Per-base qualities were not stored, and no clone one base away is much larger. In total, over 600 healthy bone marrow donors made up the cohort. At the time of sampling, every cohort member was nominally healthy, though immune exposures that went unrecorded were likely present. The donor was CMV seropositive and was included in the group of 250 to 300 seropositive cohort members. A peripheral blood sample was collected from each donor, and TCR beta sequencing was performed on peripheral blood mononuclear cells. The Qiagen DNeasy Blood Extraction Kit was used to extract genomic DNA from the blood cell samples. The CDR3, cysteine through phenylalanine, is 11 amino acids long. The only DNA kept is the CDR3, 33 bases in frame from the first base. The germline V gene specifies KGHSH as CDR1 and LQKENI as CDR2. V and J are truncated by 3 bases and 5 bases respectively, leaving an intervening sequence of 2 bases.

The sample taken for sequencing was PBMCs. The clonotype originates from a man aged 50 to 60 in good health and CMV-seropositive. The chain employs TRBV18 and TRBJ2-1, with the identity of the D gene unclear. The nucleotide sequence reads TGTGCCAGCTCACCTAACAATGAGCAGTTCTTC. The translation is CASSPNNEQFF. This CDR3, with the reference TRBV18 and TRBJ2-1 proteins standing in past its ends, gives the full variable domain NAGVMQNPRHLVRRRGQEARLRCSPMKGHSHVYWYRQLPEEGLKFMVYLQKENIIDESGMPKERFSAEFPKEGPSILRIQQVVRGDSAAYFCASSPNNEQFFGPGTRLTVL.